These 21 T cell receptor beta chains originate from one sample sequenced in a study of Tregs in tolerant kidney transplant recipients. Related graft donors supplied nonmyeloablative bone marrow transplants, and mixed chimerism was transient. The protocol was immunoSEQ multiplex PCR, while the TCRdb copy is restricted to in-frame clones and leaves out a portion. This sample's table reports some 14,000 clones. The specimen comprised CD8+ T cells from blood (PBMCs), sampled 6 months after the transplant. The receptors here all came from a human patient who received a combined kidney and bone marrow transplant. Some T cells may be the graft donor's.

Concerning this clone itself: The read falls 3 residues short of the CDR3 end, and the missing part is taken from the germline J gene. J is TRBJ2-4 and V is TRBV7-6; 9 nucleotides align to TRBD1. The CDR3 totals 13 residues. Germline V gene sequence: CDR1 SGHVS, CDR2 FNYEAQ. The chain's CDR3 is CASRPGTGSGQYF. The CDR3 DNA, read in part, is TGTGCCAGCAGACCCGGGACAGGGAGTGGT.

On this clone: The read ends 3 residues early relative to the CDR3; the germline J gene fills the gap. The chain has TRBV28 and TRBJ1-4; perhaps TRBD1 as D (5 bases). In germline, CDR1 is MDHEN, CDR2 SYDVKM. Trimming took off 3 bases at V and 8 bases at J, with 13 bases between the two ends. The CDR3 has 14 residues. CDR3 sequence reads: CASSLGQGYEKLFF. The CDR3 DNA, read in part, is TGTGCCAGCAGTTTGGGTCAGGGATACGAAAAA. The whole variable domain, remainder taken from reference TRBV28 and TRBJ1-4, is DVKVTQSSRYLVKRTGEKVFLECVQDMDHENMFWYRQDPGLGLRLIYFSYDVKMKEKGDIPEGYSVSREKKERFSLILESASTNQTSMYLCASSLGQGYEKLFFGSGTQLSVL.

CDR3 bases read: TGTGCCAGCAGCTCAGGCCCTGATTCACCC. This sequence encodes CASSSGPDSP. The CDR3 as a whole reads CASSSGPDSPLHF. The V and J genes are TRBV5-6 and TRBJ1-6; D ambiguous. The read halts 3 residues ahead of the CDR3 end, with the missing end drawn from the germline J gene. In germline, CDR1 is SGHDT, CDR2 YYEEEE. The V gene lost 3 bases and the J gene lost 8 bases, with 9 bases spanning the gap. The length of the CDR3 is 13 residues.

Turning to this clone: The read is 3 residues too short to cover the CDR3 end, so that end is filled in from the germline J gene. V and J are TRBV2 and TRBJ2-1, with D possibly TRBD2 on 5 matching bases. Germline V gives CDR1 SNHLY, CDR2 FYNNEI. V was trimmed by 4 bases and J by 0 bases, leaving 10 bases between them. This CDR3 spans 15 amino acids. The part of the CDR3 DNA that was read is TGTGCCAGCAGTGCTACTAGTAGCTCCTACAATGAG. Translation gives CASSATSSSYNE. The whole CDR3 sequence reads CASSATSSSYNEQFF.

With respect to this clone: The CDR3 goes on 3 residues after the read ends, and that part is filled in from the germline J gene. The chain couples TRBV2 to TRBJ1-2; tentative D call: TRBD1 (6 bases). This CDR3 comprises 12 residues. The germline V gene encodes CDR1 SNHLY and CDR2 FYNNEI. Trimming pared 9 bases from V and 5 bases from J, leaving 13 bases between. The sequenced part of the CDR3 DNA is TGTGCCAGTACGGAGGGGGGGTATGGC. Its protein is CASTEGGYG. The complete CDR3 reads CASTEGGYGYTF.

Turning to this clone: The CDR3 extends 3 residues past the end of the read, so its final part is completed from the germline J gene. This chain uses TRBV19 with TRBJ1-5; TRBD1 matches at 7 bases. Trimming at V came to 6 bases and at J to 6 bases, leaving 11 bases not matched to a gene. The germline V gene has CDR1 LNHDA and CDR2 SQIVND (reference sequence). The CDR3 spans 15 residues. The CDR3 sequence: CASSLGQFLGQPQHF. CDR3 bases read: TGTGCCAGTAGCCTGGGACAGTTTCTCGGTCAGCCC. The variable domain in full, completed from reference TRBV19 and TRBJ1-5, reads DGGITQSPKYLFRKEGQNVTLSCEQNLNHDAMYWYRQDPGQGLRLIYYSQIVNDFQKGDIAEGYSVSREKKESFPLTVTSAQKNPTAFYLCASSLGQFLGQPQHFGDGTRLSIL.

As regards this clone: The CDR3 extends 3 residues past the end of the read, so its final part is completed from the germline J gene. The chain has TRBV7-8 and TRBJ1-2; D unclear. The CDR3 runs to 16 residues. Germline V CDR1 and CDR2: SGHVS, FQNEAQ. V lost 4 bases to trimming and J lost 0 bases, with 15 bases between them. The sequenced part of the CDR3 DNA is TGTGCCAGCAGCTCCCCCGAAGTGGTAGCTAACTATGGC. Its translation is CASSSPEVVANYG. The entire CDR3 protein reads CASSSPEVVANYGYTF.

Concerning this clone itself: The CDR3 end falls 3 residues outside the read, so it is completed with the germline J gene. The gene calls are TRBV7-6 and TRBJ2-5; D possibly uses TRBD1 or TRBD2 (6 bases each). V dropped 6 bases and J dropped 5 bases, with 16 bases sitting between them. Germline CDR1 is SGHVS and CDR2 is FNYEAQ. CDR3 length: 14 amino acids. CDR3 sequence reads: CASSEQGGEETQYF. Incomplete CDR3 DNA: TGTGCCAGCAGTGAACAGGGAGGAGAGGAGACC.

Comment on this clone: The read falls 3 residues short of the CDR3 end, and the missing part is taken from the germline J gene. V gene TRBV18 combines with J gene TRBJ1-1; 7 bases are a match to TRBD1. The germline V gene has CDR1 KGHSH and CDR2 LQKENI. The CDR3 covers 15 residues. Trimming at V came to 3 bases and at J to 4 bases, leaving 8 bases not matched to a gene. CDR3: CASSPRTGAGTEAFF. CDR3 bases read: TGTGCCAGCTCACCTCGGACAGGCGCGGGCACTGAA.

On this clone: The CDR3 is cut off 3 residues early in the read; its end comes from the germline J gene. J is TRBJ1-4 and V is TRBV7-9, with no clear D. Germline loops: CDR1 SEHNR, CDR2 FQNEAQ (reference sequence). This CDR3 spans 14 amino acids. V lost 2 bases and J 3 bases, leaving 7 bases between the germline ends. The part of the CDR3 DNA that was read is TGTGCCAGCAGCTTACGGGTGGCTAATGAAAAA. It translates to CASSLRVANEK. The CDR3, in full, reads CASSLRVANEKLFF. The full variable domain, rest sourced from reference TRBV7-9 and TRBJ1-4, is DTGVSQNPRHKITKRGQNVTFRCDPISEHNRLYWYRQTLGQGPEFLTYFQNEAQLEKSRLLSDRFSAERPKGSFSTLEIQRTEQGDSAMYLCASSLRVANEKLFFGSGTQLSVL.

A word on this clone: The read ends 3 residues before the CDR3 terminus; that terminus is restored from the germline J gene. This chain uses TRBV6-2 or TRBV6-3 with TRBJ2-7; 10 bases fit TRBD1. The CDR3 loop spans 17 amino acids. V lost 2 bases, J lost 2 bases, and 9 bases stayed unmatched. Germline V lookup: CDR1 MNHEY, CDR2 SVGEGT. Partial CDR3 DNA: TGTGCCAGCAGTTACCCCCGGACAGGGGGTGACCCCTACGAG. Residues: CASSYPRTGGDPYE. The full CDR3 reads CASSYPRTGGDPYEQYF.

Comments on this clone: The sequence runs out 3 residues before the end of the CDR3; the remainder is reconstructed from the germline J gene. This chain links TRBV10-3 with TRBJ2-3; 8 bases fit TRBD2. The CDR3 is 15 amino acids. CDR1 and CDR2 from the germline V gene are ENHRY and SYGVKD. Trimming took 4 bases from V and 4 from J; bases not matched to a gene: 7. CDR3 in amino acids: CAISGTGGASDTQYF. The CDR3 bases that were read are TGTGCCATCAGTGGCACGGGGGGGGCCTCAGATACG.

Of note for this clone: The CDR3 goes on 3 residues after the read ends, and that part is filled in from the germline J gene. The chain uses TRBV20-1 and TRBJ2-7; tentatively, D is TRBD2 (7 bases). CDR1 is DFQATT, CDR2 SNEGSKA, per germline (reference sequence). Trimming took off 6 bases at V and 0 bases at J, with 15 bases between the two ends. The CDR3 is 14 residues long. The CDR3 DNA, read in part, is TGCAGTGCCCCCCGGGGGGACATCTCCTACGAG. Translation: CSAPRGDISYE. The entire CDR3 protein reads CSAPRGDISYEQYF.

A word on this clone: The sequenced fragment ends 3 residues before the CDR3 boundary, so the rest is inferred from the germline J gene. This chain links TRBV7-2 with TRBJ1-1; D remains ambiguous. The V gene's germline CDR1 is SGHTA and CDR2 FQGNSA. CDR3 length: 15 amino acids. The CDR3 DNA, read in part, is TGTGCCAGCAGCTTAACTACCCAGTCCCCTCGCCTA. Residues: CASSLTTQSPRL. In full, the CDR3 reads CASSLTTQSPRLAFF.

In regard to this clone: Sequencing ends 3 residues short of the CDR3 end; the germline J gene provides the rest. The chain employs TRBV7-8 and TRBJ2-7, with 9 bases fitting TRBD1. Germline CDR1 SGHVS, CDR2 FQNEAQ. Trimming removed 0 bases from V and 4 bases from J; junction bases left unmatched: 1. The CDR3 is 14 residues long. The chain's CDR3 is CASSLAGTGYEQYF. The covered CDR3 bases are TGTGCCAGCAGCTTAGCTGGGACAGGGTACGAG.

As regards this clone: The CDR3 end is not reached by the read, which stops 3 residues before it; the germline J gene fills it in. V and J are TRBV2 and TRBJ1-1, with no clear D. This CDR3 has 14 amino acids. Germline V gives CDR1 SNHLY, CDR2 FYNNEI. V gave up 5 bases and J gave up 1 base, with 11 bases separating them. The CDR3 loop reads CASSPNPGNTEAFF. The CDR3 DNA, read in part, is TGTGCCAGCAGTCCGAATCCGGGGAACACTGAA.

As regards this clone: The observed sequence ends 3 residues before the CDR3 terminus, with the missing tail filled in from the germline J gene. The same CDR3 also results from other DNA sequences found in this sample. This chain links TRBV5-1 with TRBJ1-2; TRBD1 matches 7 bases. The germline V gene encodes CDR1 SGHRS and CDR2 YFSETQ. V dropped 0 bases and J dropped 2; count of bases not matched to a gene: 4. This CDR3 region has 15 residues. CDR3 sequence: CASSLAWDSNYGYTF. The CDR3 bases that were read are TGCGCCAGCAGCTTGGCCTGGGACAGCAACTATGGC.

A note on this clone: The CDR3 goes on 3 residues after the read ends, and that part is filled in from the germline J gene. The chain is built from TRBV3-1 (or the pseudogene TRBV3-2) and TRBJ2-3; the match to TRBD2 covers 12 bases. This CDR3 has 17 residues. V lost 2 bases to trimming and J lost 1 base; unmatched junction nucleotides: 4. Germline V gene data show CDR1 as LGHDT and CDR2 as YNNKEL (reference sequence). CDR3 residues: CASSQRTSGTCTDTQYF. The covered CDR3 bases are TGTGCCAGCAGCCAACGGACTAGCGGGACGTGCACAGATACG.

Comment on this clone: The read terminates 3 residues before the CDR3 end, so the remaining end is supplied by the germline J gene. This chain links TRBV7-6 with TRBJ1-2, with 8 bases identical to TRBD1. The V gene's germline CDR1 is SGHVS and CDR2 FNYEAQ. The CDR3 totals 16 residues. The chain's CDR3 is CASSLGGGQGPLDYTF. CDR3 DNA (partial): TGTGCCAGCAGCTTAGGAGGAGGACAGGGACCCCTCGAC. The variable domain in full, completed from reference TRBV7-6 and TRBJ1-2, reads GAGVSQSPRYKVTKRGQDVALRCDPISGHVSLYWYRQALGQGPEFLTYFNYEAQQDKSGLPNDRFSAERPEGSISTLTIQRTEQRDSAMYRCASSLGGGQGPLDYTFGSGTRLTVV.

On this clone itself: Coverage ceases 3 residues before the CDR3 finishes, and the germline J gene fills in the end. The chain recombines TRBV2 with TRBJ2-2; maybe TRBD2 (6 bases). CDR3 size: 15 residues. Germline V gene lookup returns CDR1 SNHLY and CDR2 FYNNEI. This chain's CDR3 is CASRPWGEANEKLFF. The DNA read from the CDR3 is TGTGCCAGCAGACCCTGGGGGGAAGCTAATGAAAAG.

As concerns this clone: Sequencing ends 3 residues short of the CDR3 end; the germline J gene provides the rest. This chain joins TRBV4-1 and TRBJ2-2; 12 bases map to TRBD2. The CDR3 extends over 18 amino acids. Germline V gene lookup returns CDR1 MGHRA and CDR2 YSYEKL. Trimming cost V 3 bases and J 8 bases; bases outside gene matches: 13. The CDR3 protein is CASSHSSGGAEPTGELFF. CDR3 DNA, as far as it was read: TGCGCCAGCAGCCACTCTAGCGGGGGGGCAGAACCCACGGGGGAG.